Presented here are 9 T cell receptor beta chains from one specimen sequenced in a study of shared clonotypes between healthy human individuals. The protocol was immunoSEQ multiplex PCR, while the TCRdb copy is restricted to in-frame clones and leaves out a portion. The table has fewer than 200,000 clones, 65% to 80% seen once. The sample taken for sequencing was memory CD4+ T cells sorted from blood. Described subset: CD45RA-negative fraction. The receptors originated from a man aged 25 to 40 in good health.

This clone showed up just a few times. In nucleotides, the CDR3 is TGTGCCAGCATAAAAGGCAGAGACTATGGCTACACCTTC. The encoded protein is CASIKGRDYGYTF. The rearrangement links TRBV2 to TRBJ1-2; D unresolved. Per the germline V gene, CDR1 is SNHLY and CDR2 is FYNNEI. CDR3 length equals 13 residues. Trimming stripped 7 bases from V and 3 bases from J, with 12 bases between.

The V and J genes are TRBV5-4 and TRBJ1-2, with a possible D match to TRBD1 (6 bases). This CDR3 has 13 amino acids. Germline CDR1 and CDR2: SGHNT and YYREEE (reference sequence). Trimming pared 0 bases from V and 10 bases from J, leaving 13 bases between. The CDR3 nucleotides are TGTGCCAGCAGCTTGGAAACAGGGATTTACTACACCTTC. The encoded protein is CASSLETGIYYTF.

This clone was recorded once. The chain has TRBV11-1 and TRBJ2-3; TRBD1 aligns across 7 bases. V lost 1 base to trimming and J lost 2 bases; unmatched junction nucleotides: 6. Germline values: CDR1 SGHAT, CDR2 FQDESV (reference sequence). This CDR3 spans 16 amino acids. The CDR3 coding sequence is TGTGCCAGCAGCTTAGGGGGGACAGTATTCACAGATACGCAGTATTTT. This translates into CASSLGGTVFTDTQYF.

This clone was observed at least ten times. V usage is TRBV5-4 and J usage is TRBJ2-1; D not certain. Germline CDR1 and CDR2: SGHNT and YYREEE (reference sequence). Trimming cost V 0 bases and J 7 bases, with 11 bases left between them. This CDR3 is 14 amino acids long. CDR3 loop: CASSLELERNEQFF. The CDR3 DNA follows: TGTGCCAGCAGCTTGGAATTGGAGAGGAATGAGCAGTTCTTC.

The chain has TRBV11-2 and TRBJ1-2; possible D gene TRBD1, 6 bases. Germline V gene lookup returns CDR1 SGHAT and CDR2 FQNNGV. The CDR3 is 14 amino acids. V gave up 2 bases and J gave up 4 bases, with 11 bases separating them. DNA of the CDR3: TGTGCCAGCAGCTTATACAGGGAGGTCTATGGCTACACCTTC. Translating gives CASSLYREVYGYTF.

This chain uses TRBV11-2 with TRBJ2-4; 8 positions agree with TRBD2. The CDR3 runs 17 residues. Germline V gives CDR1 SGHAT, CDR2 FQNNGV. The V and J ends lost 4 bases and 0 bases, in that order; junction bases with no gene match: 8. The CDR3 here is CASSSLSGGVAKNIQYF. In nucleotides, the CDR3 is TGTGCCAGCAGCTCCCTCTCGGGGGGGGTAGCCAAAAACATTCAGTACTTC.

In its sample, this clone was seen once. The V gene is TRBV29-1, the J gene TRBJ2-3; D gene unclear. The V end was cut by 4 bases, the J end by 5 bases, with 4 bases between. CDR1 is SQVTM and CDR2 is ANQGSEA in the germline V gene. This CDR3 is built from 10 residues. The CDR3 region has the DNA TGCAGCGTTGGGGGAGATACGCAGTATTTT. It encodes CSVGGDTQYF.

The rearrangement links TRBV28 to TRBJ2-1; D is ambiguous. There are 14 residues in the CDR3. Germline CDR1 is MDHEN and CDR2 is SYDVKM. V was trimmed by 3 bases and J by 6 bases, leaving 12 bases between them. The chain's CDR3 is CASSFGPLGNEQFF. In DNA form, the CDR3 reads TGTGCCAGCAGTTTTGGACCCCTCGGCAATGAGCAGTTCTTC.

CDR3 DNA sequence: TGTGCCAGCAGCCAACTCGGGGGATATTTGGGCTACACCTTC. Its translation: CASSQLGGYLGYTF. The chain joins TRBV14 to TRBJ1-2; a weak D match, TRBD1 (5 bases). The CDR3 runs to 14 residues. V was trimmed by 2 bases and J by 8 bases, leaving 15 bases between them. CDR1 and CDR2 (germline): SGHDN, FVKESK.